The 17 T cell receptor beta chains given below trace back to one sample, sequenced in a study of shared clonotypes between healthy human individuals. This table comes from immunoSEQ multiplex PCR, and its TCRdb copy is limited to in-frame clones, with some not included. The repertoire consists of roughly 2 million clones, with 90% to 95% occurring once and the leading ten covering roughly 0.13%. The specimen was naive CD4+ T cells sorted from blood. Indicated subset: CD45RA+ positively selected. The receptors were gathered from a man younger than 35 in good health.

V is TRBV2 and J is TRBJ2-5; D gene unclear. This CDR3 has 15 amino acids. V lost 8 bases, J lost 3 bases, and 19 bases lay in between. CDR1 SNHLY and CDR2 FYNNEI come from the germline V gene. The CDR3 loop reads CASGFLASEKETQYF. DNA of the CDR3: TGTGCCAGCGGCTTTCTTGCGTCAGAAAAAGAGACCCAGTACTTC.

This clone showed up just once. The CDR3 DNA reads TGTGCCAGCAGCTCAGCCCTAGGGGGCCCACCCTACGAGCAGTACTTC. Encoded protein: CASSSALGGPPYEQYF. This chain connects TRBV11-2 to TRBJ2-7; 7 nucleotides match TRBD1. The V gene's germline CDR1 is SGHAT and CDR2 FQNNGV. With V trimmed by 4 bases and J by 2 bases, 11 bases remained unmatched. This CDR3 region has 16 residues. Together with reference TRBV11-2 and TRBJ2-7, the CDR3 gives the full variable domain: EAGVAQSPRYKIIEKRQSVAFWCNPISGHATLYWYQQILGQGPKLLIQFQNNGVVDDSQLPKDRFSAERLKGVDSTLKIQPAKLEDSAVYLCASSSALGGPPYEQYFGPGTRLTVT.

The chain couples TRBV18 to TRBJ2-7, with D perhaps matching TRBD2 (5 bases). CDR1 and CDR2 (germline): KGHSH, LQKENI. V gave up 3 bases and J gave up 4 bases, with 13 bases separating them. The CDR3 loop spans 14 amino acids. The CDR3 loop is CASSPPAPGYEQYF. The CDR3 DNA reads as TGTGCCAGCTCACCCCCCGCCCCGGGGTACGAGCAGTACTTC.

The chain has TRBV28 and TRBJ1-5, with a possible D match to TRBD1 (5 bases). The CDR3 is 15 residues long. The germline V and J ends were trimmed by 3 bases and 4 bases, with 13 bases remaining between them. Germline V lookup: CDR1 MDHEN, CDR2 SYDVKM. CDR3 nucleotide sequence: TGTGCCAGCAGTTTGGAGTCAGGGCGGAATCAGCCCCAGCATTTT. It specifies CASSLESGRNQPQHF.

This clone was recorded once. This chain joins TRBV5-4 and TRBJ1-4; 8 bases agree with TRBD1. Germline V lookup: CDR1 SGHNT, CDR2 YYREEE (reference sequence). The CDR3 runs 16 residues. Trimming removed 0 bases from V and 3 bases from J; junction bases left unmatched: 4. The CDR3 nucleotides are TGTGCCAGCAGCTTGGGACAGGGGATAGCTAATGAAAAACTGTTTTTT. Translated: CASSLGQGIANEKLFF.

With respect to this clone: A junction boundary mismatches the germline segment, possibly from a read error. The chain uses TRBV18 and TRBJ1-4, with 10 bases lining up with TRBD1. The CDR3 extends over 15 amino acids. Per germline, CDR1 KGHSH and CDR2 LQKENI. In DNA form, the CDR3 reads TGTGCCAGCCCACCACGGACAGGGGGAAATGAAAAACTGTTTTTT. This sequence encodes CASPPRTGGNEKLFF. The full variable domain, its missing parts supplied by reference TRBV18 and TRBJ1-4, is NAGVMQNPRHLVRRRGQEARLRCSPMKGHSHVYWYRQLPEEGLKFMVYLQKENIIDESGMPKERFSAEFPKEGPSILRIQQVVRGDSAAYFCASPPRTGGNEKLFFGSGTQLSVL.

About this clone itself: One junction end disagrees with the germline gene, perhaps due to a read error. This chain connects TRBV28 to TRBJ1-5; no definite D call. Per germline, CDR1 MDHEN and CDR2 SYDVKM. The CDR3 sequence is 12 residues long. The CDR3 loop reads CASSPLNRPQHF. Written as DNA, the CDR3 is TGTGCCAGCAGTCCTCTCAATCGGCCCCAGCATTTT. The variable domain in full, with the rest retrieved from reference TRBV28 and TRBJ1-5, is DVKVTQSSRYLVKRTGEKVFLECVQDMDHENMFWYRQDPGLGLRLIYFSYDVKMKEKGDIPEGYSVSREKKERFSLILESASTNQTSMYLCASSPLNRPQHFGDGTRLSIL.

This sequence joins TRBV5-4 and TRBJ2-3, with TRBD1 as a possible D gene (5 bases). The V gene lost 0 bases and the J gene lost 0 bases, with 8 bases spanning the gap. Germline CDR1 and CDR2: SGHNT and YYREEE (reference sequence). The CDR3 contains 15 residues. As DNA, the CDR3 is TGTGCCAGCAGCTTGGGCAGGGCTAGCACAGATACGCAGTATTTT. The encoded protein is CASSLGRASTDTQYF.

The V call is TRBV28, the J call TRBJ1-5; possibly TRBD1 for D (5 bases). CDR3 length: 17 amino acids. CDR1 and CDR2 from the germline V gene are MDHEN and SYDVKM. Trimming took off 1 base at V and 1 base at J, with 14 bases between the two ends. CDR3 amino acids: CASSLYSWWGSNQPQHF. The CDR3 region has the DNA TGTGCCAGCAGTTTATACTCCTGGTGGGGGAGCAATCAGCCCCAGCATTTT. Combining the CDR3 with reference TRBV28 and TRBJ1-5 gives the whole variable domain DVKVTQSSRYLVKRTGEKVFLECVQDMDHENMFWYRQDPGLGLRLIYFSYDVKMKEKGDIPEGYSVSREKKERFSLILESASTNQTSMYLCASSLYSWWGSNQPQHFGDGTRLSIL.

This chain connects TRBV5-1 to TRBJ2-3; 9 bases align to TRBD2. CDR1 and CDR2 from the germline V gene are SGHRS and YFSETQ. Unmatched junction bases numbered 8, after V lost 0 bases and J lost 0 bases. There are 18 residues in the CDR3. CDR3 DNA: TGCGCCAGCAGCTTGGAGGTTAGCGGGGGCCTAAGCACAGATACGCAGTATTTT. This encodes CASSLEVSGGLSTDTQYF.

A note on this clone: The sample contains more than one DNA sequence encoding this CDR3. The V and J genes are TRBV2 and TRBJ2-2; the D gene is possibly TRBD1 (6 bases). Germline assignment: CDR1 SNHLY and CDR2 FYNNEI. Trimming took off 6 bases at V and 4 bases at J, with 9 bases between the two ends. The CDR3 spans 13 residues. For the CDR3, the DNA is TGTGCCAGCAGAGAGGACAGCACCGGGGAGCTGTTTTTT. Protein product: CASREDSTGELFF.

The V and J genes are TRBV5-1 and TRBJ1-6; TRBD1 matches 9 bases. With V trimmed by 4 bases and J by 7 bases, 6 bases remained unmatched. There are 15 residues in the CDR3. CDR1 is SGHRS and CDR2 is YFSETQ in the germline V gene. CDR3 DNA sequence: TGCGCCAGCAGCGAGGGGACAGGGCAGAATTCACCCCTCCACTTT. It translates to CASSEGTGQNSPLHF.

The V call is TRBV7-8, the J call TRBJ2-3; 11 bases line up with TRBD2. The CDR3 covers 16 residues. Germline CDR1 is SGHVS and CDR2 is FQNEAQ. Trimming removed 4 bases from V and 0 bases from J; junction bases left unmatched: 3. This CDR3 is CASSSRLAGSTDTQYF. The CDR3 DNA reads TGTGCCAGCAGCTCTCGACTAGCGGGGAGCACAGATACGCAGTATTTT.

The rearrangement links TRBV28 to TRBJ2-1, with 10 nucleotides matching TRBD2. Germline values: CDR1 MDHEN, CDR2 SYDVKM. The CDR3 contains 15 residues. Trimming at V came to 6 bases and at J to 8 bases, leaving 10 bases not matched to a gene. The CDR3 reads CASSHPSGGRDEQFF. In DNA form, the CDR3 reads TGTGCCAGCAGCCATCCTAGCGGGGGAAGGGATGAGCAGTTCTTC.

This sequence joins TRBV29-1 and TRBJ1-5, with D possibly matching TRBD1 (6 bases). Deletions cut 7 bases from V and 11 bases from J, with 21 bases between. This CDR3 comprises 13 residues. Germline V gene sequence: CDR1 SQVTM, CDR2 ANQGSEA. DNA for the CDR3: TGCAGCGCACTAACAGGGTCTGAGGAATCCCAGCATTTT. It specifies CSALTGSEESQHF.

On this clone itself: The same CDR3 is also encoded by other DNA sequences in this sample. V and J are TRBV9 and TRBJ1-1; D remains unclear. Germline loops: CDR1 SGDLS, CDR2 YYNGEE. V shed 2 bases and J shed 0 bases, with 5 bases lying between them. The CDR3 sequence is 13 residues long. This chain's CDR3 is CASSVQMNTEAFF. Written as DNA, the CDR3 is TGTGCCAGCAGCGTTCAGATGAACACTGAAGCTTTCTTT.

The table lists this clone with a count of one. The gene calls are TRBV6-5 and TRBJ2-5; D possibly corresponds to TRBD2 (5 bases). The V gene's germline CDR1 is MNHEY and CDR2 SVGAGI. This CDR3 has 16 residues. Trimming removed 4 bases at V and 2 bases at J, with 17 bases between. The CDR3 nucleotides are TGTGCCAGCAGTTCCCTCGCGGGTTCCCAACAAGAGACCCAGTACTTC. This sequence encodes CASSSLAGSQQETQYF.